The sample holds a few counts of the clone carrying this T cell receptor (beta chain). The data were taken from a study of T cells in Graves' hyperthyroidism and ophthalmopathy. CDR1 and CDR2 from the germline V gene are DFQATT and SNEGSKA (reference sequence). This CDR3 is 14 amino acids long. Trimming stripped 7 bases from V and 4 bases from J, with 19 bases between. Amplified regions were TCR beta CDR3 sequences from RNA transcripts. The study used the HTBI primer set for a first-round RT-PCR of the TCR CDR3. In TCRdb, the multiplex PCR reads were re-called with MiXCR into one record per CDR3 protein. The table has fewer than 500,000 distinct CDR3 sequences, 14% to 15% seen once.

This clonotype was obtained from a man aged 18 to 35 with Graves' ophthalmopathy. Input material: blood. The rearrangement links TRBV20-1 to TRBJ2-5; either TRBD1 or TRBD2 may supply D (7 bases each). CDR3 in amino acids: CSVPPTGEGETQYF. In DNA form, the CDR3 reads TGCAGTGTCCCACCAACAGGGGAGGGAGAGACCCAGTACTTC.